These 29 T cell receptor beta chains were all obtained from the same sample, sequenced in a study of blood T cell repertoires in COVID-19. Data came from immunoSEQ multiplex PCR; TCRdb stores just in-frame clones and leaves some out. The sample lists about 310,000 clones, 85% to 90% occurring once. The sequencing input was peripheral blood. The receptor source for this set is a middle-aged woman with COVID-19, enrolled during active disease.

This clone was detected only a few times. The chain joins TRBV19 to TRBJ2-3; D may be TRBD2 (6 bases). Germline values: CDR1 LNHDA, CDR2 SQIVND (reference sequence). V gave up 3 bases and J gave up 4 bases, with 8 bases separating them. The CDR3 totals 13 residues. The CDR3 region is CASSIGGADTQYF. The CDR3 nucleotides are TGTGCCAGTAGTATTGGCGGGGCAGATACGCAGTATTTT.

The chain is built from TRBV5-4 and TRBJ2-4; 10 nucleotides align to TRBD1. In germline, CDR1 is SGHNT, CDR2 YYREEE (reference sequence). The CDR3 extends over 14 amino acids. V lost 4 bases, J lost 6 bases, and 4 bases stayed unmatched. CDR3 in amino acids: CASSGGQGRNIQYF. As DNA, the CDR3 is TGTGCCAGCAGCGGGGGACAGGGGAGAAACATTCAGTACTTC. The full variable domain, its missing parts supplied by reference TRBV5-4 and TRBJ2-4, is ETGVTQSPTHLIKTRGQQVTLRCSSQSGHNTVSWYQQALGQGPQFIFQYYREEENGRGNFPPRFSGLQFPNYSSELNVNALELDDSALYLCASSGGQGRNIQYFGAGTRLSVL.

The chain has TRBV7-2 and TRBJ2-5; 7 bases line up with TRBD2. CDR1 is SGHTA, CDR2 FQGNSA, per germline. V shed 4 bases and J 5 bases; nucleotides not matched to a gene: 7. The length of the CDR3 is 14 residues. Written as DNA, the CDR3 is TGTGCCAGCAGCTCAGAGCGGGGTGGGGAGACCCAGTACTTC. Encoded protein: CASSSERGGETQYF.

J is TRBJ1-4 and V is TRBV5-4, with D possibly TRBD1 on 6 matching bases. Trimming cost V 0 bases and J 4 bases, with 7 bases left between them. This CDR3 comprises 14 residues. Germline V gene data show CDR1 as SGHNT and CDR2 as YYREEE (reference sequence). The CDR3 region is CASSLGGLNEKLFF. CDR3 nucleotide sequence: TGTGCCAGCAGCTTGGGGGGGCTTAATGAAAAACTGTTTTTT.

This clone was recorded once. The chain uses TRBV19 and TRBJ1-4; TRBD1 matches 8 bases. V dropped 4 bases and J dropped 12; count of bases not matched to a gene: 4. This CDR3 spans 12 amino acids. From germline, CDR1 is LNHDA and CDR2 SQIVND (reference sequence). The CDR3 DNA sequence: TGTGCCAGTAGTACAAAGACAGGGGAACTGTTTTTT. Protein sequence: CASSTKTGELFF. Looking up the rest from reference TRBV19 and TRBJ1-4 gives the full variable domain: DGGITQSPKYLFRKEGQNVTLSCEQNLNHDAMYWYRQDPGQGLRLIYYSQIVNDFQKGDIAEGYSVSREKKESFPLTVTSAQKNPTAFYLCASSTKTGELFFGSGTQLSVL.

CDR3 loop: CATRGRPLSSYNEQFF. The CDR3 nucleotides read TGTGCCACCAGGGGCAGGCCTTTAAGCTCCTACAATGAGCAGTTCTTC. V usage is TRBV19 and J usage is TRBJ2-1; possibly TRBD1 for D (6 bases). Trimming took off 10 bases at V and 0 bases at J, with 19 bases between the two ends. Germline lookup yields CDR1 LNHDA and CDR2 SQIVND (reference sequence). The CDR3 is made up of 16 amino acids.

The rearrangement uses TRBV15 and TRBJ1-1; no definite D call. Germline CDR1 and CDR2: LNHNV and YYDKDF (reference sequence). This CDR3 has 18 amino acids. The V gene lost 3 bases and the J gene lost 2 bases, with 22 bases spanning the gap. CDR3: CATSRELRTGIFNTEAFF. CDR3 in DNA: TGTGCCACCAGCAGGGAACTTAGGACGGGGATCTTTAACACTGAAGCTTTCTTT.

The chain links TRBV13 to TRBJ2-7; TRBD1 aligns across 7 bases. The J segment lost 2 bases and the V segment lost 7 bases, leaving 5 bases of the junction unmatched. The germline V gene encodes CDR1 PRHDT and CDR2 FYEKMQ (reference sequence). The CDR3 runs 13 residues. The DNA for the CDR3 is TGTGCCAGCACGATGGGACAGACCTACGAGCAGTACTTC. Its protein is CASTMGQTYEQYF.

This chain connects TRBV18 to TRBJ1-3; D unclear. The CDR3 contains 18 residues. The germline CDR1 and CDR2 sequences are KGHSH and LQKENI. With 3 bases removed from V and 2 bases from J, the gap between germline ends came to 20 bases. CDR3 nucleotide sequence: TGTGCCAGCTCACCCACGATTCGGTCAGCGGGTACTGGAAACACCATATATTTT. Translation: CASSPTIRSAGTGNTIYF.

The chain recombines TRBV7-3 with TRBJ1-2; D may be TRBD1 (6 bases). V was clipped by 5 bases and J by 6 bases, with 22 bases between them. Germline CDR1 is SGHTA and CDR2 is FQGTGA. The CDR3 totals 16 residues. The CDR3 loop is CASSPGLTPGGDGYTF. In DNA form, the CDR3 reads TGTGCCAGCAGCCCCGGATTGACCCCGGGGGGCGATGGCTACACCTTC.

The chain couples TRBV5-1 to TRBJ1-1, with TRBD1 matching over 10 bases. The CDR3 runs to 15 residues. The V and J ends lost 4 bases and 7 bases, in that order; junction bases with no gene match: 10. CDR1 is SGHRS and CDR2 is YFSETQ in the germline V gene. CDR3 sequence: CASSVNSGTGVEAFF. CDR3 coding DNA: TGCGCCAGCAGCGTAAATTCCGGGACAGGGGTTGAAGCTTTCTTT.

The CDR3 protein is CASSKPDRVPSRTNEQFF. The CDR3 DNA is TGTGCCAGCAGCAAACCGGACAGGGTCCCGAGCCGAACCAATGAGCAGTTCTTC. The chain employs TRBV21-1 and TRBJ2-1; the tabulated D call, TRBD1, remains unverified against the DNA. TRBV21-1 is an annotated pseudogene. CDR3 length: 18 amino acids.

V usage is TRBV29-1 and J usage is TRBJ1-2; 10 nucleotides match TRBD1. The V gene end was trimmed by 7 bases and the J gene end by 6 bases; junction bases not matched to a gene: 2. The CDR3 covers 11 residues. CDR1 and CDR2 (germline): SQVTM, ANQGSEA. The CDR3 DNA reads TGCAGCGGGGGACAGGGGCATGGCTACACCTTC. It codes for CSGGQGHGYTF.

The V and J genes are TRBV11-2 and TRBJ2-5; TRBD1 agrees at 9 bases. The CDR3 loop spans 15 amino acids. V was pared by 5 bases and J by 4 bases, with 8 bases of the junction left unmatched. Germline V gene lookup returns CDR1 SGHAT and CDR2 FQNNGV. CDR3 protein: CASSLGTGQGETQYF. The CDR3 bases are TGTGCCAGCAGCCTCGGGACAGGGCAGGGAGAGACCCAGTACTTC.

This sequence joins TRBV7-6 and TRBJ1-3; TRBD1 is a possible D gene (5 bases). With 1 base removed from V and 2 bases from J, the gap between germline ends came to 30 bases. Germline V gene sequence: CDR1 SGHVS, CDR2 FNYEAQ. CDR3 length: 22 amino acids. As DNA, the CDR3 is TGTGCCAGCAGCTTAGTAGTAGGAAATCTACCGTCAAAAGCGGGGGCTGGAAACACCATATATTTT. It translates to CASSLVVGNLPSKAGAGNTIYF.

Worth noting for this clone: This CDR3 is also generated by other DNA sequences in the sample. CDR3 DNA sequence: TGTGCCAGCAGTTACTCGGGGGGGGTGAACACTGAAGCTTTCTTT. It is translated as CASSYSGGVNTEAFF. V and J are TRBV6-5 and TRBJ1-1, with D possibly TRBD1 on 5 matching bases. The V and J ends lost 0 bases and 0 bases respectively, with 8 bases between them. The V gene's germline CDR1 is MNHEY and CDR2 SVGAGI. The CDR3 contains 15 residues.

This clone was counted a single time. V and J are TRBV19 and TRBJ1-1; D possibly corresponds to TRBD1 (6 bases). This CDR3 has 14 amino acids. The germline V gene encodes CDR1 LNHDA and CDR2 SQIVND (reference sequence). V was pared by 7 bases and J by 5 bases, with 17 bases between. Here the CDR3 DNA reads TGTGCCAGTACCTTGACGGGGGGGCTAACTGAAGCTTTCTTT. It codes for CASTLTGGLTEAFF. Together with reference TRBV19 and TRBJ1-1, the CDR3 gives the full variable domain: DGGITQSPKYLFRKEGQNVTLSCEQNLNHDAMYWYRQDPGQGLRLIYYSQIVNDFQKGDIAEGYSVSREKKESFPLTVTSAQKNPTAFYLCASTLTGGLTEAFFGQGTRLTVV.

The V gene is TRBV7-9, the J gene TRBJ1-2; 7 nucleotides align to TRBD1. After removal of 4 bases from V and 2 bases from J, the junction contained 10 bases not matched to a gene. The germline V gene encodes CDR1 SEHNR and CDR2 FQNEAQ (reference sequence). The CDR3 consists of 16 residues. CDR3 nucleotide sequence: TGTGCCAGCAGCTGGGATAGGACAGGAAGGAACTATGGCTACACCTTC. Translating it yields CASSWDRTGRNYGYTF.

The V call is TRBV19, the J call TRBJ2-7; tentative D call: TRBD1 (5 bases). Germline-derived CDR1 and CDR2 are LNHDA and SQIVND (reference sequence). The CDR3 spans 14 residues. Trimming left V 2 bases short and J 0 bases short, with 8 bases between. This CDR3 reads CASSIQGASYEQYF. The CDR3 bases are TGTGCCAGTAGTATACAAGGGGCCTCCTACGAGCAGTACTTC.

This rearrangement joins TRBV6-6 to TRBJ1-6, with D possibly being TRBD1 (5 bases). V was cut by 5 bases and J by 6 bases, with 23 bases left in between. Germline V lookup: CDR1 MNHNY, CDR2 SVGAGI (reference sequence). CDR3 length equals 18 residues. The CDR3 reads CASSLAPAGRDFNSPLHF. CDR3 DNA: TGTGCCAGCAGTCTGGCCCCGGCAGGGAGGGATTTTAATTCACCCCTCCACTTT.

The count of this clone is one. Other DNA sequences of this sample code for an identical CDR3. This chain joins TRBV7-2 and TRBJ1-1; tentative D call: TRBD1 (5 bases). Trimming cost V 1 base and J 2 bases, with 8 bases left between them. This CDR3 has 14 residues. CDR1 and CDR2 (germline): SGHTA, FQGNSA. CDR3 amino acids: CASSLGQGNTEAFF. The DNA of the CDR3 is TGTGCCAGCAGCTTAGGTCAGGGCAACACTGAAGCTTTCTTT.

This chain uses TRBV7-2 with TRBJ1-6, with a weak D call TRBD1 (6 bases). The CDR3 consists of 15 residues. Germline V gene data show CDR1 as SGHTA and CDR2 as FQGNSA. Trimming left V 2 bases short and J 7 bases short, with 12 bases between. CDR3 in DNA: TGTGCCAGCAGCTTAAACGGGGGGCGGAATTCACCCCTCCACTTT. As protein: CASSLNGGRNSPLHF.

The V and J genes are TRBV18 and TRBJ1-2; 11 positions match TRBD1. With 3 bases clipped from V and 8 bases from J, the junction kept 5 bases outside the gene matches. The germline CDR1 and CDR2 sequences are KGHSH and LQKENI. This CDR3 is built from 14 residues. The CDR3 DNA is TGTGCCAGCTCACCCGGACAGGGGGCATGGGGCTACACCTTC. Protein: CASSPGQGAWGYTF. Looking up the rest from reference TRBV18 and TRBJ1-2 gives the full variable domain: NAGVMQNPRHLVRRRGQEARLRCSPMKGHSHVYWYRQLPEEGLKFMVYLQKENIIDESGMPKERFSAEFPKEGPSILRIQQVVRGDSAAYFCASSPGQGAWGYTFGSGTRLTVV.

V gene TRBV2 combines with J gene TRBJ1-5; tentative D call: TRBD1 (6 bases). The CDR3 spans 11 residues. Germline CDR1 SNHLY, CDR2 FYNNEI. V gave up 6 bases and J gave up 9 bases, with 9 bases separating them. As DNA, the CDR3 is TGTGCCAGCAGCGTGACAGGGCCCCAGCATTTT. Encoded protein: CASSVTGPQHF.

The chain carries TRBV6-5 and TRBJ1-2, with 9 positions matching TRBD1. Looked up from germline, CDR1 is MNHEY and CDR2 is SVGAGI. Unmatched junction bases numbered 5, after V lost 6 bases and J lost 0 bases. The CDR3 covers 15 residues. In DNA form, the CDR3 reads TGTGCCAGCAGGCAACAGGGGGCTACTAACTATGGCTACACCTTC. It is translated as CASRQQGATNYGYTF.

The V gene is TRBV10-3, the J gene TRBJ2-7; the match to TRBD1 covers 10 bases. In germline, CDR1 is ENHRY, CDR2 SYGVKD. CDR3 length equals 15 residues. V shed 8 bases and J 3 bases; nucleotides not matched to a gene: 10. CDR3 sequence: CAIGKTGGDRYEQYF. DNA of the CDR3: TGTGCCATCGGGAAGACAGGGGGCGATCGCTACGAGCAGTACTTC.

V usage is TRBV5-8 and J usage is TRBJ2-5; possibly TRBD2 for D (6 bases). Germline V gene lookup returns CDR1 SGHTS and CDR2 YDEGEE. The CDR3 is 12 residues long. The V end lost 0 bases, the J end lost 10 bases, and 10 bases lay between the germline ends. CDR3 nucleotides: TGTGCCAGCAGCTTGGGACTAGGGGACCAGTACTTC. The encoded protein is CASSLGLGDQYF.

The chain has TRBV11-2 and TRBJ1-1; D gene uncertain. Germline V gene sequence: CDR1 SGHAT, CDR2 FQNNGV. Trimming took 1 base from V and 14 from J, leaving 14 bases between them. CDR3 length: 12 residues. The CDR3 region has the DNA TGTGCCAGCAGCTTAGTAGCCTCCCGAGAGTTCTTT. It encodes CASSLVASREFF. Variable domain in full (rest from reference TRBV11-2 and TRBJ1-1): EAGVAQSPRYKIIEKRQSVAFWCNPISGHATLYWYQQILGQGPKLLIQFQNNGVVDDSQLPKDRFSAERLKGVDSTLKIQPAKLEDSAVYLCASSLVASREFFGQGTRLTVV.

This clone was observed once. This chain's CDR3 is CASSENTGAGSQPQHF. Here the CDR3 DNA reads TGTGCCAGCAGTGAGAACACAGGGGCCGGGAGTCAGCCCCAGCATTTT. The V call is TRBV2, the J call TRBJ1-5, with 7 bases lining up with TRBD1. V shed 3 bases, J shed 6 bases, and the junction held 11 bases outside the gene matches. Germline lookup yields CDR1 SNHLY and CDR2 FYNNEI. This CDR3 has 16 residues.